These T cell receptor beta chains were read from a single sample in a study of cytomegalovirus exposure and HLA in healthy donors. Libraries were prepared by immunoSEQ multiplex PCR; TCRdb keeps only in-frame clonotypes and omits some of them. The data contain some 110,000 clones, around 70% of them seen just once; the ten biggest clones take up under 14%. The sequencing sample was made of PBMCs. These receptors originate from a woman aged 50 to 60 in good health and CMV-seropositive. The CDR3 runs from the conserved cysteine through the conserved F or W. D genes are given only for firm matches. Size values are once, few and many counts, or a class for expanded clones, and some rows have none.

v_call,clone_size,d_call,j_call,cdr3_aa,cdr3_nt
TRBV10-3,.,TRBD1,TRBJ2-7,CAISIPDRVYEQYF,TGTGCCATCAGTATTCCGGACAGGGTCTACGAGCAGTACTTC
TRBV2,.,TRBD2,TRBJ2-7,CASSEGLAGLSEQYF,TGTGCCAGCAGTGAAGGACTAGCGGGGTTGTCCGAGCAGTACTTC
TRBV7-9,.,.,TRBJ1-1,CASSLSLGGFEAFF,TGTGCCAGCAGCTTATCACTCGGAGGGTTTGAAGCTTTCTTT
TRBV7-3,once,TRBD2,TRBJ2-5,CASSLTLAEETQYF,TGTGCCAGCAGCTTAACACTAGCGGAAGAGACCCAGTACTTC
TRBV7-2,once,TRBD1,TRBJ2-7,CASSSGQGSREQYF,TGTGCCAGCAGCTCGGGACAGGGCTCTCGCGAGCAGTACTTC
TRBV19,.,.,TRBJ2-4,CASSIVRVSTKNIQYF,TGTGCCAGTAGTATAGTCAGGGTTTCAACCAAAAACATTCAGTACTTC
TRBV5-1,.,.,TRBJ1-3,CASAAGAGGSGNTIYF,TGCGCCAGCGCGGCGGGGGCAGGTGGTTCTGGAAACACCATATATTTT
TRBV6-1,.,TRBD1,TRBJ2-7,CASSEQGARDEQYF,TGTGCCAGCAGTGAACAGGGGGCGAGAGACGAGCAGTACTTC
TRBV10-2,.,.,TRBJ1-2,CASSWQGNDGYTF,TGCGCCAGCAGTTGGCAGGGTAACGATGGCTACACCTTC
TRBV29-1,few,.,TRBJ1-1,CSVAGDPNTEAFF,TGCAGCGTTGCCGGAGACCCCAACACTGAAGCTTTCTTT
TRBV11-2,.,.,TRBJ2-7,CASSLDGSRLGYEQYF,TGTGCCAGCAGCTTAGATGGGAGCAGGCTGGGCTACGAGCAGTACTTC
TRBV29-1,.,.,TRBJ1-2,CSVVRLLDYGYTF,TGCAGCGTTGTGCGGCTTCTTGACTATGGCTACACCTTC
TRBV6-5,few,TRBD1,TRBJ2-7,CASSYGQGAYEQYF,TGTGCCAGCAGTTACGGACAGGGGGCCTACGAGCAGTACTTC
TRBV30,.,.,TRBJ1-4,CAWNQGNEKLFF,TGTGCCTGGAACCAGGGTAATGAAAAACTGTTTTTT
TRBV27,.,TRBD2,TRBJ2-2,CASSSHLGAGGPSGELFF,TGTGCCAGCAGTTCCCATTTGGGTGCGGGAGGGCCGAGCGGGGAGCTGTTTTTT
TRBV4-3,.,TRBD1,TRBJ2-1,CASSQAPGQGAINEQFF,TGCGCCAGCAGCCAAGCCCCAGGGCAGGGGGCGATAAATGAGCAGTTCTTC
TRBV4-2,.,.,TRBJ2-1,CASSPTVLNYNEQFF,TGTGCCAGCAGCCCGACAGTTTTAAACTACAATGAGCAGTTCTTC
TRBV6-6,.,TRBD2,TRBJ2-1,CASSLAGGVNEQFF,TGTGCCAGCAGTTTAGCGGGGGGCGTCAATGAGCAGTTCTTC
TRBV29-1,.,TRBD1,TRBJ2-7,CSVEGRTGDYEQYF,TGCAGCGTTGAAGGGAGGACAGGGGACTACGAGCAGTACTTC
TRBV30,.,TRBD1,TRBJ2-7,CAWSLNIPAGQGYEQYF,TGTGCCTGGAGCCTCAATATCCCCGCGGGACAGGGCTACGAGCAGTACTTC
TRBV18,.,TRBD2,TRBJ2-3,CASSPPGLAGGSARKRAQYF,TGTGCCAGCTCACCTCCGGGACTAGCGGGAGGGTCCGCCCGGAAGCGGGCGCAGTATTTT
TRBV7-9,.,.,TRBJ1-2,CASSLEGVGYTF,TGTGCCAGCAGCTTGGAAGGGGTTGGCTACACCTTC
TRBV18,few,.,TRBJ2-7,CASSPNLAESYEQYF,TGTGCCAGCTCACCGAACCTAGCCGAAAGCTACGAGCAGTACTTC
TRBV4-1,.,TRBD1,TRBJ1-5,CAGSQVSAGGQQPQHF,TGCGCCGGCAGCCAAGTGTCGGCAGGGGGCCAACAGCCCCAGCATTTT
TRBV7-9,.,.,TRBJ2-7,CASSLVGASFYEQYF,TGTGCCAGCAGCTTAGTGGGAGCCAGTTTCTACGAGCAGTACTTC
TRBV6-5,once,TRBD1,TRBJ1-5,CASSLDRTNQPQHF,TGTGCCAGCAGTCTGGACAGGACTAATCAGCCCCAGCATTTT
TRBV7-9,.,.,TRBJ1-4,CASSLGQNEKLFF,TGTGCCAGCAGCTTAGGGCAGAATGAAAAACTGTTTTTT
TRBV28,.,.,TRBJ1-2,CASSSGRRGYTF,TGTGCCAGCAGTTCCGGACGGAGGGGCTACACCTTC
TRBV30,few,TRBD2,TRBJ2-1,CARLPRTSGGHNEQFF,TGTGCCCGGTTACCGAGGACTAGCGGAGGCCACAATGAGCAGTTCTTC
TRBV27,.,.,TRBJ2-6,CASSPISGANVLTF,TGTGCCAGCAGCCCTATCTCTGGGGCCAACGTCCTGACTTTC
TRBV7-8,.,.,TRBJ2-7,CASSQSVYEQYF,TGTGCCAGCAGCCAAAGCGTGTACGAGCAGTACTTC
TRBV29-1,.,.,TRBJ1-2,CSVGPLYGYTF,TGCAGCGTTGGTCCCCTCTATGGCTACACCTTC
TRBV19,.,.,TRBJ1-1,CASHRGQIREAFF,TGTGCCAGCCACCGAGGACAGATCCGTGAAGCTTTCTTT
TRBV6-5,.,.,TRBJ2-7,CASSLGLDYEQYF,TGTGCCAGCAGTCTGGGACTGGACTACGAGCAGTACTTC
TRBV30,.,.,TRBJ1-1,CAWSASGNRIMNTEAFF,TGTGCCTGGAGTGCCTCAGGAAACAGGATAATGAACACTGAAGCTTTCTTT
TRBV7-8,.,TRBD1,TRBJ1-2,CASSQRQGRAATDGYTF,TGTGCCAGCAGCCAAAGACAGGGGCGGGCAGCGACGGATGGCTACACCTTC
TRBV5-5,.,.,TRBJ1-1,CASSFTENTEAFF,TGTGCCAGCAGCTTTACAGAGAACACTGAAGCTTTCTTT
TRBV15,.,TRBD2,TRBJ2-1,CATSRPGTGGPGGYNEQFF,TGTGCCACCAGCAGGCCGGGCACGGGGGGGCCAGGAGGCTACAATGAGCAGTTCTTC
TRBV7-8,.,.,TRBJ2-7,CASSLSGTTYEQYF,TGTGCCAGCAGCTTAAGCGGCACTACCTACGAGCAGTACTTC
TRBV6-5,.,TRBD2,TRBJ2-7,CASSYSTSGSHEQYF,TGTGCCAGCAGTTACTCGACTAGCGGGAGCCACGAGCAGTACTTC
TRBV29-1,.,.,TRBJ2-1,CSAEAAPRLPEQFF,TGCAGCGCAGAAGCGGCACCGCGCCTCCCTGAGCAGTTCTTC
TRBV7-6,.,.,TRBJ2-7,CASSLDSTRGEQYF,TGTGCCAGCAGCCTAGACTCCACGCGGGGCGAGCAGTACTTC